In this sample, the clone carrying this T cell receptor beta chain turned up a few times. This sample was taken from a study of blood T cell repertoires in COVID-19. Study as a whole: T cells, B-cell-depleted T cells, or PBMCs provided the cDNA or gDNA that served as material.

Exposed volunteers were people who met a COVID-19 case within 2 weeks before study entry. Sequencing used immunoSEQ multiplex PCR; TCRdb keeps in-frame clones, though not all of them. The table includes approximately 380,000 clones, roughly 90% detected once. V lost 4 bases and J lost 4; bases outside the gene matches: 8. This CDR3 is 15 amino acids long. The V gene's germline CDR1 is SGHNT and CDR2 YYREEE (reference sequence). The genes are TRBV5-4 and TRBJ2-1; 7 bases map to TRBD1. Sequencing was performed on PBMCs or T cells enriched from blood (not recorded which). The TCR sequence derives from a woman aged 40-49 years who had been exposed to COVID-19. The CDR3 DNA is TGTGCCAGCAGCGAAGATCCGGGACAGTACAATGAGCAGTTCTTC. The encoded protein is CASSEDPGQYNEQFF.